Below, 17 T cell receptor beta chains from the same sample are listed, as sequenced in a study of CD8 T cells in ankylosing spondylitis. Study findings and constraints: Apparently characteristic of ankylosing spondylitis blood was a TCR beta motif (fewer than ten highly homologous variants).

Their target antigens are unknown. TCRdb passed the 5' RACE reads through MiXCR, listing each CDR3 protein once. The sample has 500,000 to 650,000 distinct CDR3 sequences, approximately 5.3% seen once. The sequenced sample was blood, either unsorted or a sorted T cell fraction (not recorded which). These receptor sequences come from a male donor with ankylosing spondylitis.

This clonotype showed up many times. The chain carries TRBV7-2 and TRBJ2-7; 15 nucleotides align to TRBD2. The CDR3 sequence is 15 residues long. Germline V gene data show CDR1 as SGHTA and CDR2 as FQGNSA. V dropped 5 bases and J dropped 6; count of bases not matched to a gene: 5. CDR3 DNA: TGTGCCAGCAGCGTGGGACTAGCGGGAGGTGGCGAGCAGTACTTC. Translated: CASSVGLAGGGEQYF. Using reference TRBV7-2 and TRBJ2-7 for the parts outside the CDR3, the full variable domain is GAGVSQSPSNKVTEKGKDVELRCDPISGHTALYWYRQSLGQGLEFLIYFQGNSAPDKSGLPSDRFSAERTGGSVSTLTIQRTQQEDSAVYLCASSVGLAGGGEQYFGPGTRLTVT.

This clonotype has at least ten counts. The V and J genes are TRBV4-3 and TRBJ2-7; D remains unclear. V lost 1 base to trimming and J lost 1 base, with 8 bases between them. Germline CDR1 reads LGHNA; CDR2 reads YSLEER. The CDR3 sequence is 14 residues long. CDR3: CASSQATVSYEQYF. The CDR3 DNA reads TGCGCCAGCAGCCAAGCCACAGTATCCTACGAGCAGTACTTC.

This clonotype was recorded a few times. The chain employs TRBV7-9 and TRBJ2-4; 7 nucleotides match TRBD2. With 3 bases clipped from V and 9 bases from J, the junction kept 2 bases outside the gene matches. The CDR3 contains 12 residues. The germline gives CDR1 SEHNR, CDR2 FQNEAQ (reference sequence). In DNA form, the CDR3 reads TGTGCCAGCAGCTTCACGGGGGGCATTCAGTACTTC. Its protein is CASSFTGGIQYF.

The table lists this clonotype with a few counts. The chain has TRBV6-2 or TRBV6-3 and TRBJ2-2, with 10 bases matching TRBD2. This CDR3 region has 16 residues. V was clipped by 7 bases and J by 6 bases; unmatched bases: 11. Germline assignment: CDR1 MNHEY and CDR2 SVGEGT. CDR3 DNA: TGTGCCAGCACCAAACCCGGGACTAGCGTTTCCGGGGAGCTGTTTTTT. Amino acids: CASTKPGTSVSGELFF.

The chain combines TRBV3-1 with TRBJ2-1; 12 nucleotides align to TRBD2. From germline, CDR1 is LGHDT and CDR2 YNNKEL (reference sequence). This CDR3 has 15 residues. Trimming took 4 bases from V and 7 from J; bases not matched to a gene: 5. CDR3 region: CASSRLAGGVNEQFF. The CDR3 DNA sequence: TGTGCCAGCAGCCGGCTAGCGGGAGGGGTAAATGAGCAGTTCTTC.

This clonotype was seen repeatedly, ten times or more. V gene TRBV15 combines with J gene TRBJ2-7; maybe TRBD1 (6 bases). Trimming cost V 3 bases and J 0 bases, with 12 bases left between them. Germline V gene lookup returns CDR1 LNHNV and CDR2 YYDKDF (reference sequence). The CDR3 sequence is 15 residues long. The CDR3 reads CATSRSTGISYEQYF. Written as DNA, the CDR3 is TGTGCCACCAGCAGGTCGACAGGAATCTCCTACGAGCAGTACTTC.

V gene TRBV5-1 combines with J gene TRBJ2-3; D is unresolved. CDR3 size: 13 residues. Germline V CDR1 and CDR2: SGHRS, YFSETQ. Trimming stripped 2 bases from V and 2 bases from J, with 6 bases between. DNA for the CDR3: TGCGCCAGCAGCTTTGGGCACACAGATACGCAGTATTTT. Protein: CASSFGHTDTQYF.

This clonotype was counted many times. The chain has TRBV20-1 and TRBJ1-5; possible D gene TRBD1, 6 bases. Deletions cut 7 bases from V and 6 bases from J, with 13 bases between. The germline V gene has CDR1 DFQATT and CDR2 SNEGSKA (reference sequence). The CDR3 totals 12 residues. CDR3 protein: CSVVQGSQPQHF. The CDR3 DNA reads TGCAGTGTCGTACAGGGTTCTCAGCCCCAGCATTTT.

This clonotype was seen at least ten times. This chain uses TRBV20-1 with TRBJ1-5; 8 bases line up with TRBD1. Germline trimming cut 0 bases from V and 4 bases from J; bases unmatched to any gene: 2. Germline-derived CDR1 and CDR2 are DFQATT and SNEGSKA (reference sequence). CDR3 size: 14 residues. Here the CDR3 DNA reads TGCAGTGCTAGAGACAGGGGGCCTAATCAGCCCCAGCATTTT. Its protein is CSARDRGPNQPQHF.

This clonotype was detected ten times or more. This chain links TRBV27 with TRBJ2-7; weak D call: TRBD1 (7 bases). Trimming stripped 4 bases from V and 4 bases from J, with 17 bases between. Germline V lookup: CDR1 MNHEY, CDR2 SMNVEV (reference sequence). This CDR3 is 15 amino acids long. DNA of the CDR3: TGTGCCAGCAGTTCCGCCTACAGGGGAGGTTACGAGCAGTACTTC. Encoded protein: CASSSAYRGGYEQYF.

Ten or more counts support this clonotype. The V call is TRBV5-1, the J call TRBJ2-7; 7 bases align to TRBD2. Germline values: CDR1 SGHRS, CDR2 YFSETQ. This CDR3 comprises 13 residues. V lost 5 bases, J lost 9 bases, and 11 bases stayed unmatched. CDR3 DNA: TGCGCCAGCAGTAGCGGGCTCCGTGGCATGCAGTACTTC. It specifies CASSSGLRGMQYF.

This clonotype was detected ten times or more. The chain carries TRBV5-6 and TRBJ1-6; D call uncertain. V was trimmed by 1 base and J by 0 bases, leaving 11 bases between them. Germline V gene lookup returns CDR1 SGHDT and CDR2 YYEEEE. This CDR3 spans 17 amino acids. CDR3 sequence reads: CASSLFGLSSYNSPLHF. The CDR3 DNA reads TGTGCCAGCAGCTTGTTTGGCCTTAGCTCCTATAATTCACCCCTCCACTTT. Based on the CDR3 plus reference TRBV5-6 and TRBJ1-6, the full variable domain is DAGVTQSPTHLIKTRGQQVTLRCSPKSGHDTVSWYQQALGQGPQFIFQYYEEEERQRGNFPDRFSGHQFPNYSSELNVNALLLGDSALYLCASSLFGLSSYNSPLHFGNGTRLTVT.

This clonotype was recorded at least ten times. This chain uses TRBV12-3 or TRBV12-4 with TRBJ1-6; tentatively, D is TRBD1 (5 bases). This CDR3 is 15 amino acids long. V gave up 2 bases and J gave up 8 bases, with 13 bases separating them. CDR3 protein: CASSLSGRPDSPLHF. The CDR3 bases are TGTGCCAGCAGTTTATCGGGGCGCCCCGATTCACCCCTCCACTTT.

This clonotype was recorded at least ten times. The chain has TRBV10-3 and TRBJ2-7, with 7 bases lining up with TRBD1. Germline CDR1 and CDR2: ENHRY and SYGVKD. The CDR3 is 14 amino acids. With 8 bases clipped from V and 5 bases from J, the junction kept 12 bases outside the gene matches. CDR3: CAIRLTGTTNEQYF. The DNA for the CDR3 is TGTGCCATCCGGCTGACAGGGACGACTAACGAGCAGTACTTC.

The table lists this clonotype with many counts. V usage is TRBV27 and J usage is TRBJ2-7, with unresolved D. Germline V gene data show CDR1 as MNHEY and CDR2 as SMNVEV (reference sequence). V was cut by 3 bases and J by 2 bases, with 8 bases left in between. The CDR3 is 13 amino acids. The CDR3, as DNA: TGTGCCAGCAGTTTTGGGGTGGCCTACGAGCAGTACTTC. It encodes CASSFGVAYEQYF.

This clonotype was recorded at least ten times. The chain joins TRBV28 to TRBJ2-1, with TRBD2 matching over 10 bases. CDR3 size: 18 residues. The germline V gene has CDR1 MDHEN and CDR2 SYDVKM. The ends lost 4 bases at V and 8 bases at J; junction bases unmatched: 17. CDR3 bases: TGTGCCAGCAGTTCAGCTAGCGGGAGAAGTTGGAAAGGCGATGAGCAGTTCTTC. It translates to CASSSASGRSWKGDEQFF. Based on the CDR3 plus reference TRBV28 and TRBJ2-1, the full variable domain is DVKVTQSSRYLVKRTGEKVFLECVQDMDHENMFWYRQDPGLGLRLIYFSYDVKMKEKGDIPEGYSVSREKKERFSLILESASTNQTSMYLCASSSASGRSWKGDEQFFGPGTRLTVL.

In this sample, this clonotype turned up many times. V usage is TRBV20-1 and J usage is TRBJ2-7, with D unclear. CDR1 DFQATT and CDR2 SNEGSKA come from the germline V gene (reference sequence). This CDR3 comprises 14 residues. Trimming stripped 0 bases from V and 5 bases from J, with 14 bases between. The CDR3 loop is CSAREGRPIHEQYF. CDR3 in DNA: TGCAGTGCTAGAGAGGGAAGGCCGATCCACGAGCAGTACTTC.